Below, 11 T cell receptor beta chains from the same sample are listed, as sequenced in a study of shared clonotypes between healthy human individuals. Some clones are missing from TCRdb's copy, which holds only in-frame ones; the method was immunoSEQ multiplex PCR. Of 950,000 to 1,300,000 clones detected, 65% to 75% appear once; the ten largest clones hold roughly 1.5%. The sequenced material came from memory CD4+ T cells sorted from blood. Subset: CD45RA-negative fraction. These receptors originate from a man aged 18 to 29 in good health.

This clone appeared many times. The rearrangement joins TRBV10-1 to TRBJ1-1; D remains ambiguous. The V gene's germline CDR1 is WNHNN and CDR2 SYGVQD (reference sequence). The CDR3 has 13 amino acids. V was cut by 2 bases and J by 6 bases, with 10 bases left in between. CDR3 sequence: CASSETKSAEAFF. The CDR3 nucleotides are TGCGCCAGCAGTGAGACGAAAAGTGCTGAAGCTTTCTTT.

This rearrangement joins TRBV4-3 to TRBJ2-1; no firm D call. V was pared by 4 bases and J by 6 bases, with 19 bases between. The CDR3 totals 16 residues. Looked up from germline, CDR1 is LGHNA and CDR2 is YSLEER. CDR3 region: CASSLVAPGPVNEQFF. The CDR3 coding sequence is TGCGCCAGCAGCCTGGTAGCCCCCGGGCCGGTCAATGAGCAGTTCTTC.

V and J are TRBV5-4 and TRBJ1-2, with 7 bases matching TRBD1. CDR1 SGHNT and CDR2 YYREEE come from the germline V gene (reference sequence). V shed 4 bases, J shed 0 bases, and the junction held 6 bases outside the gene matches. The CDR3 is 15 amino acids. CDR3: CASSHGGQSNYGYTF. The CDR3 DNA reads TGTGCCAGCAGCCACGGGGGACAGTCTAACTATGGCTACACCTTC.

The V call is TRBV5-1, the J call TRBJ1-3, with D unresolved. Germline CDR1 SGHRS, CDR2 YFSETQ. Trimming shortened V by 0 bases and J by 0 bases, and 13 bases separated the two germline ends. CDR3 length: 17 amino acids. For the CDR3, the DNA is TGCGCCAGCAGCTTGGAAGGAGGAACCTACTCTGGAAACACCATATATTTT. Protein: CASSLEGGTYSGNTIYF.

The chain uses TRBV6-1 and TRBJ1-1, with D hard to call. The V and J ends lost 7 bases and 1 base respectively, with 10 bases between them. Germline V gives CDR1 MNHNS, CDR2 SASEGT. There are 13 residues in the CDR3. This CDR3 reads CASTLIQNTEAFF. The DNA of the CDR3 is TGTGCCAGCACCTTGATCCAGAACACTGAAGCTTTCTTT.

The V gene is TRBV5-4, the J gene TRBJ2-2, with TRBD1 matching 10 bases. The V gene's germline CDR1 is SGHNT and CDR2 YYREEE (reference sequence). The CDR3 is made up of 16 amino acids. V gave up 5 bases and J gave up 4 bases; unmatched junction bases: 8. The CDR3 region is CASRRGQGGVTGELFF. The CDR3 coding sequence is TGTGCCAGCAGACGTGGACAGGGGGGTGTCACCGGGGAGCTGTTTTTT.

The sample holds one count of this clone. V usage is TRBV2 and J usage is TRBJ1-1; D not resolved. Germline-derived CDR1 and CDR2 are SNHLY and FYNNEI. The germline V and J ends were trimmed by 2 bases and 5 bases, with 9 bases remaining between them. CDR3 size: 13 residues. Here the CDR3 reads CASSERVRTEAFF. DNA of the CDR3: TGTGCCAGCAGTGAAAGGGTCCGGACTGAAGCTTTCTTT.

The rearrangement links TRBV6-1 to TRBJ2-2; 7 bases match TRBD1. The CDR3 spans 15 residues. The J segment lost 2 bases and the V segment lost 4 bases, leaving 4 bases of the junction unmatched. Per the germline V gene, CDR1 is MNHNS and CDR2 is SASEGT. In DNA, the CDR3 is TGTGCCAGCAGTGTGGGACAGACTAACACCGGGGAGCTGTTTTTT. Translating gives CASSVGQTNTGELFF.

This clone appeared a single time. This chain joins TRBV5-1 and TRBJ2-5; D remains unclear. CDR1 and CDR2 from the germline V gene are SGHRS and YFSETQ. V was trimmed by 1 base and J by 3 bases, leaving 13 bases between them. The CDR3 covers 15 residues. The CDR3 nucleotides are TGCGCCAGCAGCTTGCAGAGTAGCCCGAAAGAGACCCAGTACTTC. Its protein is CASSLQSSPKETQYF.

Here the CDR3 DNA reads TGTGCCAGCAGTCCCTACAGGGTCACCGGGGAGCTGTTTTTT. Its protein product is CASSPYRVTGELFF. V is TRBV6-5 and J is TRBJ2-2; D may be TRBD1 (6 bases). V was pared by 5 bases and J by 4 bases, with 11 bases between. The CDR3 contains 14 residues. CDR1 and CDR2 (germline): MNHEY, SVGAGI.

This chain joins TRBV10-3 and TRBJ2-7; 7 bases match TRBD2. The germline gives CDR1 ENHRY, CDR2 SYGVKD. V trimming: 2 bases; J trimming: 1 base; junction bases outside the gene matches: 2. The CDR3 extends over 14 amino acids. In DNA, the CDR3 is TGTGCCATCAGTGAGGCTAGCGGATCCTACGAGCAGTACTTC. It codes for CAISEASGSYEQYF.